This record concerns one TCR beta chain sequence. The target of this receptor is not known. Within one base of it there is no much larger clone, and no base qualities were kept. The CDR3 sequence holds 13 residues, the cysteine and phenylalanine included. Only the CDR3 portion is preserved as DNA: 39 bases, with reading frame beginning at the first base. V was cut back by 4 bases and J by 2 bases, leaving a gap of 7 bases between them. The germline V gene (reference sequence) gives CDR1 as MNHEY and CDR2 as SMNVEV. The source of the sample is a study of type 1 regulatory T cells (dated by TCRdb to the early 2020s). Concerning the study at large: The study characterized an in vitro protocol that generated a Tr1-enriched, alloantigen-specific CD4 T cell product named T-allo10. Patients with hematological malignancies who were receiving allogeneic hematopoietic stem cell transplantation were the group in which T-allo10 was being clinically evaluated.

The instrument given in TCRdb is Illumina MiSeq. The public sequencing data were trimmed at Q25 with fastp and processed into clonotypes with MiXCR by TCRdb, which kept only in-frame beta chains. Entries are consolidated by CDR3 protein sequence, retaining the most common genes and DNA. The table for this sample lists some 90,000 distinct CDR3 sequences; 30% to 35% of them were counted only once. Clones ranked in the top ten supply less than 2.5% of the sample. The source material was CD4+ T cells, either the whole sample or a sorted fraction (not recorded which). The origin of this receptor is a human donor in good health. The rearranged segments are TRBV27 and TRBJ2-3; too little of a D gene remains to name it. The nucleotide sequence is given as TGTGCCAGCAGTTCAGAAAACACAGATACGCAGTATTTT. It encodes CASSSENTDTQYF.